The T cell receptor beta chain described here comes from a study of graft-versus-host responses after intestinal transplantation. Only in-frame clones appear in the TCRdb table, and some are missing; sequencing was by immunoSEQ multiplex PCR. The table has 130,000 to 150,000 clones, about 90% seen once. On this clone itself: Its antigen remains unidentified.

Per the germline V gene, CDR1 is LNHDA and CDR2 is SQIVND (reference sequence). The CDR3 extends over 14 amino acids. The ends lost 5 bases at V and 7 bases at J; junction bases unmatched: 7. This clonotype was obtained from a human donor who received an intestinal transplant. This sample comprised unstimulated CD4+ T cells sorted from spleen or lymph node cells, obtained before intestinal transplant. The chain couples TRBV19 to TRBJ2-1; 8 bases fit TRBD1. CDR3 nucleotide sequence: TGTGCCAGTAGTCCGCGGACAGGGAAGAATGAGCAGTTCTTC. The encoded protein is CASSPRTGKNEQFF.